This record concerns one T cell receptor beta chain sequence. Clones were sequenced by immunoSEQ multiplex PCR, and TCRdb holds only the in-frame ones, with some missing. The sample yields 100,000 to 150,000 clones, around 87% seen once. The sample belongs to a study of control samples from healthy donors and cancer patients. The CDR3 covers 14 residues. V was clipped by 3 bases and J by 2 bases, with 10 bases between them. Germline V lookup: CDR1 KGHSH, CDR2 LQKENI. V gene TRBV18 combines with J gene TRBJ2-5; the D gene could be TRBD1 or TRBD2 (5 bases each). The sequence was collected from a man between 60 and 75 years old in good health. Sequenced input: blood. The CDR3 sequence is CASSPSRGQETQYF. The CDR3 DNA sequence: TGTGCCAGCTCACCCTCGAGGGGACAAGAGACCCAGTACTTC. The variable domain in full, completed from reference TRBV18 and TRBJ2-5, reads NAGVMQNPRHLVRRRGQEARLRCSPMKGHSHVYWYRQLPEEGLKFMVYLQKENIIDESGMPKERFSAEFPKEGPSILRIQQVVRGDSAAYFCASSPSRGQETQYFGPGTRLLVL.